Following are 25 T cell receptor beta chains from one sample sequenced in a study of shared clonotypes between healthy human individuals. TCRdb's table, derived via immunoSEQ multiplex PCR, lists solely in-frame clones and lacks some. The sample has roughly 500,000 clones, over 75% seen once; the top ten hold over 9.5%. Sequencing was carried out using PBMCs. These receptor sequences come from a woman in her forties in good health. Some clones in this sample may be carry-over from other donors' samples.

Comment on this clone: This could be a read error, since a much larger clone is one nucleotide away. The rearrangement links TRBV6-4 to TRBJ2-1; maybe TRBD2 (6 bases). Between the trimmed V and J ends, which lost 5 bases and 4 bases, there was a span of 12 bases. The CDR3 loop spans 14 amino acids. CDR1 and CDR2 from the germline V gene are MRHNA and SNTAGT. CDR3 in DNA: TGTGCCAGCAGTTACGAGGCGGGATACAATGAGCAGTTCTTC. Protein product: CASSYEAGYNEQFF.

The rearrangement links TRBV7-9 to TRBJ2-5; D call uncertain. Germline V CDR1 and CDR2: SEHNR, FQNEAQ (reference sequence). The CDR3 sequence is 15 residues long. V lost 5 bases and J 5 bases, leaving 18 bases between the germline ends. CDR3 DNA sequence: TGTGCCAGCAGCCCCCGTGACAATTGGGTCGAGACCCAGTACTTC. Protein: CASSPRDNWVETQYF.

In its sample, this clone was seen once. The V gene is TRBV27, the J gene TRBJ1-2; D call uncertain. The germline gives CDR1 MNHEY, CDR2 SMNVEV (reference sequence). Trimming took off 5 bases at V and 8 bases at J, with 15 bases between the two ends. The CDR3 has 13 residues. The CDR3 DNA is TGTGCCAGCAGTCCCCCAGGAACGGGGGGCTACACCTTC. This encodes CASSPPGTGGYTF.

A few counts support this clone. A read error may be the cause here, since a much bigger clone is one base away. Other DNA sequences in the same sample also yield this CDR3. The rearrangement uses TRBV18 and TRBJ1-2; maybe TRBD1 (6 bases). CDR3 length: 18 residues. CDR1 and CDR2 from the germline V gene are KGHSH and LQKENI. The CDR3 region has the DNA TGTGCCAGCTCACCACAAAACTTGGGGGCGCTTCCTAACTATGGCTACACTTTC. Encoded protein: CASSPQNLGALPNYGYTF.

The rearrangement joins TRBV10-3 to TRBJ2-5; possible D gene TRBD2, 5 bases. Trimming stripped 10 bases from V and 1 base from J, with 10 bases between. In germline, CDR1 is ENHRY, CDR2 SYGVKD. This CDR3 has 12 amino acids. The CDR3 loop reads CATRGSQETQYF. In nucleotides, the CDR3 is TGTGCCACCCGAGGGTCCCAAGAGACCCAGTACTTC.

The chain links TRBV5-4 to TRBJ2-5, with 7 bases lining up with TRBD1. V trimming: 4 bases; J trimming: 2 bases; junction bases outside the gene matches: 5. Germline assignment: CDR1 SGHNT and CDR2 YYREEE (reference sequence). The CDR3 is 14 residues long. The CDR3 protein is CASSRGTDQETQYF. CDR3 DNA sequence: TGTGCCAGCAGCCGAGGGACAGATCAAGAGACCCAGTACTTC.

With respect to this clone: A far larger clone lies a single base away; this is likely a read error. This rearrangement joins TRBV29-1 to TRBJ1-5, with a tentative D call TRBD1 (5 bases). CDR1 and CDR2 (germline): SQVTM, ANQGSEA. The CDR3 totals 14 residues. The V and J ends lost 4 bases and 5 bases respectively, with 15 bases between them. CDR3 DNA sequence: TGCAGCGTTGGGGGACGGGGTGATCATCAGCCCCAGCATTTT. Protein sequence: CSVGGRGDHQPQHF.

The chain recombines TRBV6-5 with TRBJ1-4; TRBD1 might be the D (5 bases). The CDR3 extends over 14 amino acids. CDR1 is MNHEY, CDR2 SVGAGI, per germline. The V gene lost 0 bases and the J gene lost 10 bases, with 12 bases spanning the gap. CDR3 region: CASSYSQGPGKLFF. The CDR3 region has the DNA TGTGCCAGCAGTTACTCCCAGGGACCAGGAAAACTGTTTTTT.

V is TRBV6-1 and J is TRBJ2-1; weak D call: TRBD2 (5 bases). From germline, CDR1 is MNHNS and CDR2 SASEGT. This CDR3 region has 13 residues. With 2 bases removed from V and 4 bases from J, the gap between germline ends came to 6 bases. The CDR3 here is CASSETSYNEQFF. CDR3 nucleotide sequence: TGTGCCAGCAGTGAAACTAGTTACAATGAGCAGTTCTTC.

To note about this clone: In the same sample, other DNA sequences code for this CDR3. This chain joins TRBV5-1 and TRBJ1-1, with D possibly being TRBD1 (5 bases). This CDR3 is 14 amino acids long. The V end lost 4 bases, the J end lost 4 bases, and 14 bases lay between the germline ends. Germline lookup yields CDR1 SGHRS and CDR2 YFSETQ. CDR3 bases: TGCGCCAGCAGCCTGGGGCAGGGAGTCACTGAAGCTTTCTTT. This encodes CASSLGQGVTEAFF.

This clone was recorded only once. This sequence joins TRBV28 and TRBJ2-3, with no clear D. Trimming pared 3 bases from V and 2 bases from J, leaving 9 bases between. The germline CDR1 and CDR2 sequences are MDHEN and SYDVKM. This CDR3 region has 14 residues. The CDR3 DNA reads TGTGCCAGCAGTTTTAGAGACGCCACAGATACGCAGTATTTT. Its translation is CASSFRDATDTQYF.

V gene TRBV5-1 combines with J gene TRBJ2-7; a weak D match, TRBD1 (5 bases). The CDR3 is 13 amino acids. Germline V CDR1 and CDR2: SGHRS, YFSETQ. V dropped 4 bases and J dropped 3 bases, with 11 bases sitting between them. The CDR3 spells CASSTTVNYEQYF. CDR3 nucleotide sequence: TGCGCCAGCAGCACGACAGTGAACTACGAGCAGTACTTC.

The chain couples TRBV7-9 to TRBJ2-1, with 8 bases fitting TRBD2. Per the germline V gene, CDR1 is SEHNR and CDR2 is FQNEAQ (reference sequence). J gave up 6 bases and V 3 bases, and 7 bases lay outside the gene matches. This CDR3 is 15 amino acids long. The CDR3 here is CASSFVAGSFNEQFF. The DNA for the CDR3 is TGTGCCAGCAGCTTCGTAGCGGGATCATTCAATGAGCAGTTCTTC.

For this clone: In the same sample, other DNA sequences code for this CDR3. The genes are TRBV6-5 and TRBJ2-6, with 7 bases identical to TRBD2. V shed 7 bases, J shed 0 bases, and the junction held 0 bases outside the gene matches. The CDR3 totals 14 residues. Germline V gene data show CDR1 as MNHEY and CDR2 as SVGAGI. The CDR3 DNA reads TGTGCCAGCACGGGGGGCTCTGGGGCCAACGTCCTGACTTTC. Protein: CASTGGSGANVLTF.

The gene calls are TRBV14 and TRBJ1-2, with 7 nucleotides matching TRBD1. Germline trimming cut 2 bases from V and 3 bases from J; bases unmatched to any gene: 6. CDR1 and CDR2 (germline): SGHDN, FVKESK. There are 15 residues in the CDR3. The CDR3 spells CASSQKTGDYYGYTF. The DNA of the CDR3 is TGTGCCAGCAGCCAAAAAACAGGGGATTACTATGGCTACACCTTC.

The CDR3 bases are TGTGCCAGCAGGAGGGGGACGCAGACCCAGTACTTC. This translates into CASRRGTQTQYF. The chain has TRBV28 and TRBJ2-5; TRBD1 might be the D (6 bases). CDR1 and CDR2 (germline): MDHEN, SYDVKM. Trimming took 6 bases from V and 6 from J, leaving 11 bases between them. The CDR3 is 12 amino acids. Drawing the rest from reference TRBV28 and TRBJ2-5, the complete variable domain is DVKVTQSSRYLVKRTGEKVFLECVQDMDHENMFWYRQDPGLGLRLIYFSYDVKMKEKGDIPEGYSVSREKKERFSLILESASTNQTSMYLCASRRGTQTQYFGPGTRLLVL.

The chain carries TRBV7-9 and TRBJ2-1; TRBD2 matches at 8 bases. Trimming took 4 bases from V and 5 from J; bases not matched to a gene: 7. Germline V CDR1 and CDR2: SEHNR, FQNEAQ (reference sequence). The CDR3 is 15 residues long. DNA for the CDR3: TGTGCCAGCAGCTCCGAGCGGGAGTGGAACAATGAGCAGTTCTTC. It yields the protein CASSSEREWNNEQFF. Drawing the rest from reference TRBV7-9 and TRBJ2-1, the complete variable domain is DTGVSQNPRHKITKRGQNVTFRCDPISEHNRLYWYRQTLGQGPEFLTYFQNEAQLEKSRLLSDRFSAERPKGSFSTLEIQRTEQGDSAMYLCASSSEREWNNEQFFGPGTRLTVL.

This clone was detected a few times. The gene calls are TRBV4-1 and TRBJ2-7; D remains unclear. CDR3 length: 16 amino acids. Trimming removed 0 bases at V and 0 bases at J, with 12 bases between. The germline CDR1 and CDR2 sequences are MGHRA and YSYEKL. CDR3 loop: CASSQDSGQHSYEQYF. As DNA, the CDR3 is TGCGCCAGCAGCCAAGATTCCGGGCAGCACTCCTACGAGCAGTACTTC.

This clone was seen many times. Other DNA variants within this sample encode the same CDR3. CDR3 residues: CASSRSGSLSYEQYF. In DNA, the CDR3 is TGTGCCAGCAGTCGTAGCGGGAGTCTCTCCTACGAGCAGTACTTC. The genes are TRBV28 and TRBJ2-7, with TRBD2 matching 9 bases. Germline-derived CDR1 and CDR2 are MDHEN and SYDVKM. V was pared by 5 bases and J by 0 bases, with 5 bases of the junction left unmatched. This CDR3 has 15 residues.

The chain employs TRBV13 and TRBJ2-2; no reliable D call. V shed 0 bases and J shed 4 bases, with 9 bases lying between them. CDR1 and CDR2 (germline): PRHDT, FYEKMQ (reference sequence). This CDR3 spans 15 amino acids. The DNA of the CDR3 is TGTGCCAGCAGCTTAGGGGTTCTGATCACCGGGGAGCTGTTTTTT. It is translated as CASSLGVLITGELFF. Complete variable domain (other parts from reference TRBV13 and TRBJ2-2): AAGVIQSPRHLIKEKRETATLKCYPIPRHDTVYWYQQGPGQDPQFLISFYEKMQSDKGSIPDRFSAQQFSDYHSELNMSSLELGDSALYFCASSLGVLITGELFFGEGSRLTVL.

V is TRBV30 and J is TRBJ1-1; D possibly corresponds to TRBD1 (5 bases). Germline CDR1 GTSNPN, CDR2 SVGIG (reference sequence). There are 14 residues in the CDR3. V was cut by 6 bases and J by 6 bases, with 20 bases left in between. DNA for the CDR3: TGTGCCTGCACCTCCCGGGACCTCAGGCCTGAAGCTTTCTTT. Translated: CACTSRDLRPEAFF. Filled out from reference TRBV30 and TRBJ1-1, the complete variable domain reads SQTIHQWPATLVQPVGSPLSLECTVEGTSNPNLYWYRQAAGRGLQLLFYSVGIGQISSEVPQNLSASRPQDRQFILSSKKLLLSDSGFYLCACTSRDLRPEAFFGQGTRLTVV.

A remark on this clone: An end of the junction differs from the germline gene, which may be a read error. This sequence joins TRBV30 and TRBJ1-1, with D tentatively TRBD1 (6 bases). The CDR3 is 14 amino acids. Per germline, CDR1 GTSNPN and CDR2 SVGIG (reference sequence). CDR3 amino acids: CAWSGQTMNTGAFF. CDR3 in DNA: TGTGCCTGGAGCGGACAGACGATGAATACTGGAGCTTTCTTT.

On this clone itself: Other DNA sequences from this sample encode an identical CDR3 as well. The chain uses TRBV18 and TRBJ2-5, with D perhaps given as TRBD1 or TRBD2 (5 bases each). This CDR3 is built from 14 residues. The germline V gene has CDR1 KGHSH and CDR2 LQKENI. Between the trimmed V and J ends, which lost 0 bases and 4 bases, there was a span of 9 bases. CDR3 loop: CASSPPFGGETQYF. CDR3 nucleotide sequence: TGTGCCAGCTCACCACCGTTTGGGGGAGAGACCCAGTACTTC.

There are many counts of this clone. The V call is TRBV27, the J call TRBJ2-1, with 9 positions matching TRBD1. The CDR3 has 15 residues. The germline V gene encodes CDR1 MNHEY and CDR2 SMNVEV (reference sequence). J gave up 6 bases and V 6 bases, and 9 bases lay outside the gene matches. The CDR3 reads CASRGGTGRSNEQFF. For the CDR3, the DNA is TGTGCCAGCAGGGGCGGGACAGGGAGATCCAATGAGCAGTTCTTC.

The chain carries TRBV6-1 and TRBJ1-5; D is uncertain. Trimming pared 1 base from V and 3 bases from J, leaving 10 bases between. There are 15 residues in the CDR3. Germline CDR1 reads MNHNS; CDR2 reads SASEGT. This chain's CDR3 is CASSEVRAINQPQHF. The CDR3 DNA sequence: TGTGCCAGCAGTGAAGTTAGGGCTATCAATCAGCCCCAGCATTTT.